These T cell receptor beta chains were read from a single sample in a study of blood T cell repertoires in COVID-19. TCRdb's copy holds only in-frame clones and misses some; the assay was immunoSEQ multiplex PCR. The data show roughly 120,000 clones, approximately 78% seen once. The specimen was peripheral blood. The origin of the receptors is a man between 65 and 79 years old with acute or convalescent COVID-19. Both conserved end residues are part of each CDR3. The D gene is left open where the match is weak. The listing skips clone size in some rows; elsewhere it reads once, few, many or a size class.

TRBD1	TRBJ1-4	TRBV28	.	TGTGCCAGCAGTCCCGAGGGACAGAAAATTAATGAAAAACTGTTTTTT	CASSPEGQKINEKLFF
TRBD1	TRBJ1-6	TRBV30	few	TGTGCCTGGAGCATAGACAGGGGGTTGGCGTCCCTCCACTTT	CAWSIDRGLASLHF
.	TRBJ2-3	TRBV6-5	.	TGTGCCAGCATCCGGGGTACAGATACGCAGTATTTT	CASIRGTDTQYF
.	TRBJ1-5	TRBV5-1	.	TGCGCCAGCAGCTTGAGCCCGATCGGGAGCAATCAGCCCCAGCATTTT	CASSLSPIGSNQPQHF
.	TRBJ1-2	TRBV2	.	TGTGCCAGCAGTTCCCAAACAGGGTCTATTGGTGGCTACACCTTC	CASSSQTGSIGGYTF
.	TRBJ1-1	TRBV7-8	.	TGTGCCAGCAGCTTATCTGAGGTCACTGAAGCTTTCTTT	CASSLSEVTEAFF
.	TRBJ1-1	TRBV12-3/TRBV12-4	.	TGTGCCAGCAGCAAAACAGGGTTCACTGAAGCTTTCTTT	CASSKTGFTEAFF
TRBD1	TRBJ1-2	TRBV5-1	.	TGCGCCAGCAGCTCCACTACAGGGGGACGAGAAGGCTACACCTTC	CASSSTTGGREGYTF
.	TRBJ2-1	TRBV30	.	TGTGCCTGGAGTGTACGGGGGATCTACAATGAGCAGTTCTTC	CAWSVRGIYNEQFF
TRBD2	TRBJ2-1	TRBV15	.	TGTGCCACCAGCAGAGGGCCTAGCGGGAGGGGGGCCAATGAGCAGTTCTTC	CATSRGPSGRGANEQFF
.	TRBJ1-5	TRBV7-8	.	TGTGCCAGCAGACCCTCTGGGACACTGGATAGCAATCAGCCCCAGCATTTT	CASRPSGTLDSNQPQHF
TRBD2	TRBJ2-1	TRBV7-2	.	TGTGCCAGCAGCTTAGTTCGAGCGGGAGGGCCTACTCCGTACAATGAGCAGTTCTTC	CASSLVRAGGPTPYNEQFF
TRBD1	TRBJ2-2	TRBV9	.	TGTGCCAGCAGCGTAGGTGGGACAGGGGGCAACAGGGAGCTGTTTTTT	CASSVGGTGGNRELFF
.	TRBJ2-3	TRBV5-1	.	TGCGCCAGCAGCTTTGTACAGGGCGGTACGCAGTATTTT	CASSFVQGGTQYF
.	TRBJ1-4	TRBV5-1	.	TGCGCCAGCAGCTTGGCATCCGTTACCACAAGAAAACTGTTTTTT	CASSLASVTTRKLFF
TRBD1	TRBJ1-1	TRBV6-5	.	TGTGCCAGCAGCCGACAGGGTGACACTGAAGCTTTCTTT	CASSRQGDTEAFF
TRBD1	TRBJ2-1	TRBV15	.	TGTGCCACCACTAGGGACAGGGGATCCTACAATGAGCAGTTCTTC	CATTRDRGSYNEQFF
TRBD1	TRBJ1-3	TRBV24-1	.	TGTGCCACCAGTGATGTACAGGGGGCTGGAAACACCATATATTTT	CATSDVQGAGNTIYF
TRBD1	TRBJ2-5	TRBV6-2/TRBV6-3	.	TGTGCCAGCAGTTTTTCTCAGGGGGCCCAAGAGACCCAGTACTTC	CASSFSQGAQETQYF
.	TRBJ1-1	TRBV6-5	once	TGTGCCAGCAGTTACTACGGGCGCGGGGCTGAAGCTTTCTTT	CASSYYGRGAEAFF
.	TRBJ1-6	TRBV27	.	TGTGCCAGCAGCTCAGGGGATCGCTTTAATTCACCCCTCCACTTT	CASSSGDRFNSPLHF
.	TRBJ2-3	TRBV3-1/TRBV3-2	once	TGTGCCAGCAGCCAGCGGACTAGCACAGATACGCAGTATTTT	CASSQRTSTDTQYF
.	TRBJ2-5	TRBV5-1	.	TGCGCCAGCAGGCCTGGTACAGGGAAAGAGACCCAGTACTTC	CASRPGTGKETQYF
.	TRBJ2-4	TRBV5-4	.	TGTGCCAGCAGCTTGGATGGTGGGGCGCGTGTCAAAAACATTCAGTACTTC	CASSLDGGARVKNIQYF
TRBD2	TRBJ2-3	TRBV29-1	.	TGCAGCGTCCGACTAGCGGGATCGTTGTATACGCAGTATTTT	CSVRLAGSLYTQYF
.	TRBJ1-2	TRBV10-3	.	TGTGCCATCCACCGACAGACGGGCAACTATGGCTACACCTTC	CAIHRQTGNYGYTF
.	TRBJ2-2	TRBV1	.	TGCACCAGCAGCCCCCCGGCGGGACTGAACACCGGGGAGCTGTTTTTT	CTSSPPAGLNTGELFF
.	TRBJ2-7	TRBV12-3/TRBV12-4	.	TGTGCCAGCAGGGGGGGTGGTACCTACGAGCAGTACTTC	CASRGGGTYEQYF
.	TRBJ1-5	TRBV12-5	.	TGTGCTAGTGGTTTCCCTTGGGGGGGGCGAAAAGTATCGTATCGTCAGCCCCAGCATTTT	CASGFPWGGRKVSYRQPQHF
.	TRBJ2-7	TRBV6-1	.	TGTGCCAGCAGTGAAGCGGAGAGCTCCTACGAGCAGTACTTC	CASSEAESSYEQYF
.	TRBJ1-2	TRBV7-8	.	TGTGCCAGCAGCTTACCACAGGTTAACTATGGCTACACCTTC	CASSLPQVNYGYTF
.	TRBJ2-3	TRBV4-2	.	TGTGCCAGCAGCCAAGATCAGAGCGGCCTTGGGGATACGCAGTATTTT	CASSQDQSGLGDTQYF
TRBD1	TRBJ1-4	TRBV10-3	.	TGTGCCATCAGTGAGTCGGGACAGGCAAATAATGAAAAACTGTTTTTT	CAISESGQANNEKLFF
.	TRBJ2-5	TRBV7-8	.	TGTGCCAGCAGCTTAGGAGCGACCCCTCAAGAGACCCAGTACTTC	CASSLGATPQETQYF
.	TRBJ1-1	TRBV18	few	TGTGCCAGCTCACCCCCCGCGGTTCACACTGAAGCTTTCTTT	CASSPPAVHTEAFF
TRBD1	TRBJ1-1	TRBV6-5	few	TGTGCCAGCATTACAGGGGCTGAAGCTTTCTTT	CASITGAEAFF
TRBD2	TRBJ2-7	TRBV7-8	.	TGTGCCAGCAGCGTGACTAGCGGGAGTACAGGGTCCTACGAGCAGTACTTC	CASSVTSGSTGSYEQYF
.	TRBJ2-7	TRBV6-1	.	TGTGCCAGCAGTGAGCACCAGGGCTACGAGCAGTACTTC	CASSEHQGYEQYF
TRBD1	TRBJ1-5	TRBV29-1	.	TGCAGCGTAGGACAGGGGGTGGGTCAGCCCCAGCATTTT	CSVGQGVGQPQHF
TRBD1	TRBJ2-7	TRBV10-3	.	TGTGCCATCAGTGGGGCCCGGGACAGGGAGGAGTACTTC	CAISGARDREEYF
TRBD2	TRBJ2-1	TRBV5-1	.	TGCGCCAGCAGCGGAGGTGGGTCTAGCGGGGGCCCAAGAGAGCAGTTCTTC	CASSGGGSSGGPREQFF
.	TRBJ1-1	TRBV18	once	TGTGCCAGCTCACCGACGACCGGGGGTCCTTGGCGGACTGAAGCTTTCTTT	CASSPTTGGPWRTEAFF
.	TRBJ1-2	TRBV4-1	once	TGCGCCAGCAGCCAAGATCTTAGGGGCGCGAACACCTTC	CASSQDLRGANTF
TRBD2	TRBJ2-3	TRBV7-9	.	TGTGCCAGCATACCGACTAGCGGGGGGGCAGATACGCAGTATTTT	CASIPTSGGADTQYF
.	TRBJ1-6	TRBV29-1	few	TGCAGCGGCGGTTACCGTAATTCACCCCTCCACTTT	CSGGYRNSPLHF
.	TRBJ1-5	TRBV19	.	TGTGCCAGTAGTACCCTTGAGGTCACCCGCAATCAGCCCCAGCATTTT	CASSTLEVTRNQPQHF
.	TRBJ2-6	TRBV5-4	.	TGTGCCAGCAGCTTGGTTTATGTGGGGGCCAACGTCCTGACTTTC	CASSLVYVGANVLTF
.	TRBJ1-5	TRBV14	.	TGTGCCAGCAGCCAAGATACGCCGGCAGGGGATCAGCCCCAGCATTTT	CASSQDTPAGDQPQHF